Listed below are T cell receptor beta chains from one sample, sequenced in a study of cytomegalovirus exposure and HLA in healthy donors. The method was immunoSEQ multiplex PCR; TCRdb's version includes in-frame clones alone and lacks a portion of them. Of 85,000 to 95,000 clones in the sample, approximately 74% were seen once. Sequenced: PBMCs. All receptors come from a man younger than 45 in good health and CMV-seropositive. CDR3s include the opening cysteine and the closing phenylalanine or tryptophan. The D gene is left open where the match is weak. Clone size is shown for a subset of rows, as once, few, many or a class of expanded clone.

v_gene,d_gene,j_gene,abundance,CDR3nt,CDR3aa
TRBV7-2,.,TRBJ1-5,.,TGTGCCAGCAGAGCGACAGGTACGGAGCCCCAGCATTTT,CASRATGTEPQHF
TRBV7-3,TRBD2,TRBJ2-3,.,TGTGCCAGCAGCTTAAGGGCTAGCGGGAGCACAGATACGCAGTATTTT,CASSLRASGSTDTQYF
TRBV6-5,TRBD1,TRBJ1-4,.,TGTGCCAGCAGTTGGAGGGGGCTCGGGAATGAAAAACTGTTTTTT,CASSWRGLGNEKLFF
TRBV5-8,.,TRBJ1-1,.,TGTGCCAGCAGCTTAAACAACCAGGGGACTGAAGCTTTCTTT,CASSLNNQGTEAFF
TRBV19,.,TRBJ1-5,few,TGTGCCAGTAGTACCGACAGGAAAAATCAGCCCCAGAATTTT,CASSTDRKNQPQNF
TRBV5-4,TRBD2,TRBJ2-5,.,TGTGCCAGCACCTCGTTGGAGCGGGAGGTAAAAGAGACCCAGTACTTC,CASTSLEREVKETQYF
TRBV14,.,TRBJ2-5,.,TGTGCCAGCAGCCAAGATCTACGCCGGGAGACCCAGTACTTC,CASSQDLRRETQYF
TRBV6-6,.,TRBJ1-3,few,TGTGCCAGCAACCCCGGAACAGTCCCAGGAAACACCATATATTTT,CASNPGTVPGNTIYF
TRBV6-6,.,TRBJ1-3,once,TGTGCCAGCAGTTACCGGGAGGGTTCCAATGGAAACACCATATATTTT,CASSYREGSNGNTIYF
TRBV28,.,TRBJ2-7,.,TGTGCCAGCAGTTTATCTTTCGGTGGGCGGGGTTCCTACGAGCAGTACTTC,CASSLSFGGRGSYEQYF
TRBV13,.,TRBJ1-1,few,TGTGCCAGCAGCTTCAGGGCGGTGAACACTGAAGCTTTCTTT,CASSFRAVNTEAFF
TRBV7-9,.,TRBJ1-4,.,TGTGCCAGCAGCCCTCCGGGAGGGCTTAATGAAAAACTGTTTTTT,CASSPPGGLNEKLFF
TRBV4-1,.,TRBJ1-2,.,TGCGCCAGCAGCCACGACATTCTAGGGCAGGGCGGCTACCCCTTC,CASSHDILGQGGYPF
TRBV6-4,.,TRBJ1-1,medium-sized,TGTGCCAGCAGTGAGGGGTACAGGGTAAAGGGCGAAGCTGAAGCTTTCTTT,CASSEGYRVKGEAEAFF
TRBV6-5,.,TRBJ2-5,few,TGTGCCAGCAGTTCCGCCCTAGCGATCCTAGAGACCCAGTACTTC,CASSSALAILETQYF
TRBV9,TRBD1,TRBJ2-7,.,TGTGCCAGCAGCGTAGGACAGGGGGGGTACGAGCAGTACTTC,CASSVGQGGYEQYF
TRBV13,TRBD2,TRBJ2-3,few,TGTGCCAGCAGCTCCGGGACTAGCGGGGGGGCCAGGGTAGATACGCAGTATTTT,CASSSGTSGGARVDTQYF
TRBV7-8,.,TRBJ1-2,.,TGTGCCAGCAGCTTAGACAGGGACTATGGCTACACCTTC,CASSLDRDYGYTF
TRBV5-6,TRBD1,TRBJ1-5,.,TGTGCCAGCAGTAAGACAGGGAGCAATCAGCCCCAGCATTTT,CASSKTGSNQPQHF
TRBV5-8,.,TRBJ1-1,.,TGTGCCAGCAGCTTGTTGTGGGAAGGAGGACACACTGAAGCTTTCTTT,CASSLLWEGGHTEAFF
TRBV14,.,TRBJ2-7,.,TGTGCCAGCAGCCCAGGGTTCAGGTTCAAGGAGCAGTACTTC,CASSPGFRFKEQYF
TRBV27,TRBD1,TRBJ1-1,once,TGTGCCAGCAGTCTACAGGGGTTTGACACTGAAGCTTTCTTT,CASSLQGFDTEAFF
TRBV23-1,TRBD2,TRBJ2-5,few,TGCGCCAGCAGCCCTCCGGGACTAGCGGGGGGGCTGGGAGAGACCCAGTACTTC,CASSPPGLAGGLGETQYF
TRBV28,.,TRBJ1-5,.,TGTGCCAGCAGCGAAGGAGGGAGGGACCAGCCCCAGCATTTT,CASSEGGRDQPQHF
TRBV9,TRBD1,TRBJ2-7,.,TGTGCCAGCAGCGTAGGCGGGACAGGGAACGGCGAGCAGTACTTC,CASSVGGTGNGEQYF
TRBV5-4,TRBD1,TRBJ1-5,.,TGTGCCAGCAGCCTCCGACAGGGCGCGGGCTGGGATCAGCCCCAGCATTTT,CASSLRQGAGWDQPQHF
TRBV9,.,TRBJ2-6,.,TGTGCCAGCAGCGCCTTTAAACTGGTAGCTGGGGCCAACGTCCTGACTTTC,CASSAFKLVAGANVLTF
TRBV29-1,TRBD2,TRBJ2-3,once,TGCAGCGTCTGGAAAGCGGGGGGGCCCGCAGATACGCAGTATTTT,CSVWKAGGPADTQYF
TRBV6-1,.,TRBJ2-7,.,TGTGCCAGCAGTGTTAACAGGGACTACTCCTACGAGCAGTACTTC,CASSVNRDYSYEQYF
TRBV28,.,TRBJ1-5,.,TGTGCCAGCAGTTTTGTAAGCCCGCCTAGCAATCAGCCCCAGCATTTT,CASSFVSPPSNQPQHF
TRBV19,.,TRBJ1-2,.,TGTGCCAGTAGTCACTCGGGGAGCCCCCCTTATGGCTACACCTTC,CASSHSGSPPYGYTF
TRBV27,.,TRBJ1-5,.,TGTGCCAGCAGTTTTACAGGTTCGTATCAGCCCCAGCATTTT,CASSFTGSYQPQHF
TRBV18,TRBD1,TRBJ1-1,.,TGTGCCAGCTCACCCCAGACAGGGGACAACACTGAAGCTTTCTTT,CASSPQTGDNTEAFF
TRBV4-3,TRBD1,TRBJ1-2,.,TGCGCCAGCAGCCAAGTGCTCGGACAGGGAATGAGGGGCTACACCTTC,CASSQVLGQGMRGYTF
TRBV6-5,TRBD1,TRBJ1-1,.,TGTGCCAGCCTTTTACAGGGGGGCACTGAAGCTTTCTTT,CASLLQGGTEAFF
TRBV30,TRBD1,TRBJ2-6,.,TGTGCCTGGAGTACCGGACAGGGGGGACTTGGGGCCAACGTCCTGACTTTC,CAWSTGQGGLGANVLTF
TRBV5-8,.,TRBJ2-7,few,TGTGCCAGCAGTTGGGGGAGGGAGCAGTACTTC,CASSWGREQYF
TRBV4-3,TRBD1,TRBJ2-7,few,TGCGCCAGCAGCCAAGCTGGGACAGGGTCCTACGAGCAGTACTTC,CASSQAGTGSYEQYF
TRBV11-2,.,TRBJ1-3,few,TGTGCCAGCAGTCTTAGAGAGATTGGAAACACCATATATTTT,CASSLREIGNTIYF
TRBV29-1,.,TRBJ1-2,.,TGCAGCGTTAGGAGGGGTGGCTATGGCTACCCCTTC,CSVRRGGYGYPF
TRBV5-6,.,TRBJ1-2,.,TGTGCCAGCCGGGGGTCCGGGGAAGAACTTGGCTACACCTTC,CASRGSGEELGYTF
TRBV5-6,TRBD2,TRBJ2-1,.,TGTGCCAGCAGCTTGGCCGGACTAGTGTTGAATGAGCAGTTCTTC,CASSLAGLVLNEQFF
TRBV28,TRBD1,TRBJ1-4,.,TGTGCCAGCAGTTTCTTCCAACAGGGGGCAACTAATGAAAAACTGTTTTTT,CASSFFQQGATNEKLFF
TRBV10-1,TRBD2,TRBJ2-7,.,TGCGCCAGCAGTGAGTCCGGGGGGACCGACGAGCAGTACTTC,CASSESGGTDEQYF
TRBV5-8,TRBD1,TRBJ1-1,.,TGTGCCAGCAGAAATACGTACAGGGGGCATCGGAACACTGAAGCTTTCTTT,CASRNTYRGHRNTEAFF
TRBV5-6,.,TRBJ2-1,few,TGTGCCAGCAGCTTGGCGCTAGGACAGCAATTCTTC,CASSLALGQQFF
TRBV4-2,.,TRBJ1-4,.,TGTGCCAGCAGCCAAGAGGGGGGGGCAGCTAATGAAAAACTGTTTTTT,CASSQEGGAANEKLFF
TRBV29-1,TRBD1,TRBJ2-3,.,TGCAGCGGGTCGGGACAGAACACAGATACGCAGTATTTT,CSGSGQNTDTQYF
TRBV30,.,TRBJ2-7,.,TGTGCCTGGAGTCAGGGGCTCCCCTACGAGCAGTACTTC,CAWSQGLPYEQYF
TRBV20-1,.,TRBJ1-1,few,TGCAGTGTCCGGACAGCGTATGAAGCTTTCTTT,CSVRTAYEAFF
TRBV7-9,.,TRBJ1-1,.,TGTGCCAGCAGCCGGAGAGATAACAGGGACACTGAAGCTTTCTTT,CASSRRDNRDTEAFF
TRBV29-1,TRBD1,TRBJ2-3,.,TGCAGCGTTCGGGACAGATACACAGATACGCAGTATTTT,CSVRDRYTDTQYF
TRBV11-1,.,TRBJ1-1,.,TGTGCCAGCAGCACCCGACAGTATATGAACACTGAAGCTTTCTTT,CASSTRQYMNTEAFF
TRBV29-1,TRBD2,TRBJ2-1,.,TGCAGCGTTGTGCCTAGCGGGAGAAACGAGCAGTTCTTC,CSVVPSGRNEQFF
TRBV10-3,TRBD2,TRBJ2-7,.,TGTGCCATCGGGGGGACTAGCGGGAGGAGCTCCTACGAGCAGTACTTC,CAIGGTSGRSSYEQYF